Below, 14 T cell receptor beta chains from the same sample are listed, as sequenced in a study of CD8 T cells in Susac syndrome. Reverse transcription of about 0.45 to 1 ug RNA was carried out with random hexamers. TCRdb ran MiXCR on the immunoSEQ multiplex PCR reads and lists one entry per CDR3 protein. The table has some 120,000 distinct CDR3 sequences, approximately 94% seen once. The sample was CD4+ T cells from PBMCs. The receptors were sampled from a human donor with multiple sclerosis.

V usage is TRBV9 and J usage is TRBJ1-2; 7 positions match TRBD1. J gave up 4 bases and V 0 bases, and 6 bases lay outside the gene matches. Germline CDR1 SGDLS, CDR2 YYNGEE. This CDR3 region has 15 residues. The CDR3 DNA reads as TGTGCCAGCAGCGTAGGAGGGGGCAGCTCCTATGGCTACACCTTC. This codes for CASSVGGGSSYGYTF.

In DNA form, the CDR3 reads TGTGCCAGCAGTCCCCGGAGCACCGCCGAGCAGTACTTC. Amino acids: CASSPRSTAEQYF. V and J are TRBV28 and TRBJ2-7, with D hard to call. Germline V lookup: CDR1 MDHEN, CDR2 SYDVKM. The CDR3 sequence is 13 residues long. The germline V and J ends were trimmed by 5 bases and 6 bases, with 14 bases remaining between them.

The V gene is TRBV5-4, the J gene TRBJ1-6; possibly TRBD1 for D (5 bases). CDR1 is SGHNT, CDR2 YYREEE, per germline (reference sequence). Trimming removed 1 base from V and 1 base from J, with 15 bases in between. This CDR3 spans 18 amino acids. In nucleotides, the CDR3 is TGTGCCAGCAGCTTGAACGGGCTTTGGGGGTCCTATAATTCACCCCTCCACTTT. Its translation: CASSLNGLWGSYNSPLHF.

This chain uses TRBV5-4 with TRBJ2-7; 11 bases line up with TRBD2. The V gene end was trimmed by 6 bases and the J gene end by 5 bases; junction bases not matched to a gene: 10. CDR3 length equals 15 residues. The germline V gene encodes CDR1 SGHNT and CDR2 YYREEE (reference sequence). The CDR3 protein is CASTLAGALPNEQYF. CDR3 nucleotides: TGTGCCAGCACACTAGCGGGAGCGCTACCCAACGAGCAGTACTTC.

The chain recombines TRBV4-1 with TRBJ2-5, with 7 bases aligning to TRBD1. The germline V gene encodes CDR1 MGHRA and CDR2 YSYEKL. CDR3 length equals 14 residues. After removal of 3 bases from V and 5 bases from J, the junction contained 6 bases not matched to a gene. The CDR3: CASSQTGTLETQYF. The CDR3 DNA reads TGCGCCAGCAGCCAGACAGGGACCTTGGAGACCCAGTACTTC.

J is TRBJ1-5 and V is TRBV7-3, with 10 bases aligning to TRBD1. This CDR3 is built from 16 residues. Germline values: CDR1 SGHTA, CDR2 FQGTGA. Trimming at V came to 5 bases and at J to 5 bases, leaving 9 bases not matched to a gene. In DNA, the CDR3 is TGTGCCAGCAGCCCCCGCCGGGGACAGGGGTATCAGCCCCAGCATTTT. It yields the protein CASSPRRGQGYQPQHF.

The chain carries TRBV7-9 and TRBJ1-5, with D possibly being TRBD1 (5 bases). Trimming removed 1 base from V and 3 bases from J, with 16 bases in between. CDR1 and CDR2 from the germline V gene are SEHNR and FQNEAQ (reference sequence). This CDR3 has 17 amino acids. CDR3 nucleotide sequence: TGTGCCAGCAGCTTAGGGGGCCACGGACAACACAATCAGCCCCAGCATTTT. Protein: CASSLGGHGQHNQPQHF.

This chain links TRBV3-1 with TRBJ1-2, with no clear D. This CDR3 region has 15 residues. Deletions cut 0 bases from V and 6 bases from J, with 14 bases between. CDR1 and CDR2 (germline): LGHDT, YNNKEL (reference sequence). The DNA of the CDR3 is TGTGCCAGCAGCCAAGACAACAGAGCCTTCGATGGCTACACCTTC. Protein product: CASSQDNRAFDGYTF.

V and J are TRBV2 and TRBJ1-6; D unclear. Germline lookup yields CDR1 SNHLY and CDR2 FYNNEI. The CDR3 is 15 residues long. The ends were cut back, 2 bases at V and 7 bases at J, with 12 bases in the middle. The CDR3 DNA is TGTGCCAGCAGTGAAAGGGCGGTGCCCAATTCACCCCTCCACTTT. It encodes CASSERAVPNSPLHF.

The chain recombines TRBV30 with TRBJ1-1; TRBD1 is a possible D gene (6 bases). The germline V gene has CDR1 GTSNPN and CDR2 SVGIG (reference sequence). The CDR3 spans 13 residues. The ends were cut back, 3 bases at V and 5 bases at J, with 13 bases in the middle. CDR3 in DNA: TGTGCCTGGAGGTCACAGGGAATAACTGAAGCTTTCTTT. The encoded protein is CAWRSQGITEAFF.

The chain links TRBV6-1 to TRBJ2-5; 8 nucleotides agree with TRBD2. This CDR3 comprises 17 residues. The J segment lost 0 bases and the V segment lost 6 bases, leaving 12 bases of the junction unmatched. Germline V gives CDR1 MNHNS, CDR2 SASEGT. Written as DNA, the CDR3 is TGTGCCAGCAGAAAAGGACGCGCGGGGGGTAACCAAGAGACCCAGTACTTC. Residues: CASRKGRAGGNQETQYF.

The rearrangement uses TRBV2 and TRBJ1-5; a weak D match, TRBD1 (5 bases). The CDR3 totals 14 residues. CDR1 and CDR2 from the germline V gene are SNHLY and FYNNEI. V lost 2 bases to trimming and J lost 5 bases, with 10 bases between them. The CDR3 DNA sequence: TGTGCCAGCAGTGAAAGAAGGGGCTATCAGCCCCAGCATTTT. Its translation is CASSERRGYQPQHF.

The rearrangement links TRBV5-1 to TRBJ2-7; 9 bases agree with TRBD1. V lost 4 bases to trimming and J lost 4 bases; unmatched junction nucleotides: 6. CDR1 and CDR2 from the germline V gene are SGHRS and YFSETQ. The CDR3 spans 14 residues. The CDR3 spells CASSRDREIYEQYF. The CDR3 nucleotides are TGCGCCAGCAGCCGGGACAGGGAAATTTACGAGCAGTACTTC.

This chain connects TRBV29-1 to TRBJ1-1; a weak D match, TRBD1 (5 bases). Between the trimmed V and J ends, which lost 6 bases and 8 bases, there was a span of 22 bases. The CDR3 extends over 14 amino acids. The germline gives CDR1 SQVTM, CDR2 ANQGSEA. CDR3 region: CSVAVHWGDWEAFF. The CDR3 bases are TGCAGCGTGGCAGTACATTGGGGGGATTGGGAAGCTTTCTTT.